This T cell receptor (beta chain) was recovered during a study of T cells in Graves' hyperthyroidism and ophthalmopathy. Blood dates from first hyperthyroidism diagnosis, before any ophthalmopathy symptoms. This clonotype was counted once. Its matching antigen is unknown. The junction and the germline gene differ at one end; a read error may be behind it. Using RNA transcripts as the source, TCR beta CDR3 regions were amplified. HTBI primers were the set used in a first-round RT-PCR of the TCR CDR3. One entry per CDR3 protein results from TCRdb running MiXCR on the multiplex PCR reads. The table has roughly 180,000 distinct CDR3 sequences, approximately 9% seen once; the top ten hold roughly a fifth. Study-wide results and limits: The blood repertoire included most of the expanded thyroid clonotypes above 0.001.

Looked up from germline, CDR1 is SEHNR and CDR2 is FQNEAQ (reference sequence). The CDR3 sequence is 14 residues long. The chain carries TRBV7-9 and TRBJ2-1, with TRBD2 matching over 12 bases. Material: blood. This receptor was taken from a woman aged 18-29 years with Graves' hyperthyroidism that later progressed to Graves' ophthalmopathy. In DNA, the CDR3 is TGCGCCAGCAGCGTGACTAGCGGGAGTGATGAGCAGTTCTTC. This translates into CASSVTSGSDEQFF.